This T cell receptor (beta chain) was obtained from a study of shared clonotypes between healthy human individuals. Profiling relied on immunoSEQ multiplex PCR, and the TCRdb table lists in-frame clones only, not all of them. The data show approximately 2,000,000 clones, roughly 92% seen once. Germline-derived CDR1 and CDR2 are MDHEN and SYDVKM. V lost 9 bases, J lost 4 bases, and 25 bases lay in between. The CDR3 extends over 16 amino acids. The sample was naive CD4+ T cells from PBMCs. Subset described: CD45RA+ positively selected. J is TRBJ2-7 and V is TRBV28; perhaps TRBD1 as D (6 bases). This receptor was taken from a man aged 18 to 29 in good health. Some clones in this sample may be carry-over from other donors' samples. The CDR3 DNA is TGTGCCAGTTTTTCGACCTGGGGGCAGGGACAATACGAGCAGTACTTC. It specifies CASFSTWGQGQYEQYF.